One sample yielded the 32 T cell receptor beta chains listed below, sequenced in a study of cytomegalovirus exposure and HLA in healthy donors (dated by TCRdb to about 2017). To prepare the library, the immunoSEQ multiplex PCR assay was applied. For the multiplex PCR, a mixture combining 60 forward primers for TCR Vbeta segments and 13 reverse primers for TCR Jbeta segments was used. TCRdb retrieved this table from immuneACCESS and kept in-frame rearrangements only. Not all clones are present; in checked studies, unresolved V genes account for under half, and no reason is known for the remainder. The sample contains about 160,000 clones, under 80% of them found a single time. The top ten constitute roughly 1.9% of the sample. The sequencing input was PBMCs. These receptors came from a female donor in good health and CMV-seronegative.

A few counts support this clone. This chain connects TRBV19 to TRBJ1-5, with D maybe TRBD1 (5 bases). The germline CDR1 and CDR2 sequences are LNHDA and SQIVND (reference sequence). V was clipped by 1 base and J by 9 bases, with 16 bases between them. The CDR3 runs 15 residues. The CDR3 sequence: CASSIGAGSYGPQHF. The CDR3 bases are TGTGCCAGTAGTATAGGGGCAGGGTCTTACGGGCCCCAGCATTTT.

This clone was observed a few times. The V and J genes are TRBV6-4 and TRBJ2-1; 8 bases map to TRBD2. After removal of 2 bases from V and 3 bases from J, the junction contained 0 bases not matched to a gene. In germline, CDR1 is MRHNA, CDR2 SNTAGT. This CDR3 has 14 amino acids. CDR3 nucleotide sequence: TGTGCCAGCAGTGACGGGACTAGCTACAATGAGCAGTTCTTC. Amino acid sequence: CASSDGTSYNEQFF.

The CDR3, as DNA: TGTGCCAGCAGCTCGCGACAGACCCCAGACAATGAGCAGTTCTTC. Translated: CASSSRQTPDNEQFF. This chain links TRBV7-8 with TRBJ2-1; D possibly corresponds to TRBD1 (5 bases). Trimming took off 4 bases at V and 5 bases at J, with 15 bases between the two ends. The CDR3 contains 15 residues. CDR1 is SGHVS, CDR2 FQNEAQ, per germline.

The chain links TRBV27 to TRBJ1-5, with 9 bases lining up with TRBD1. Trimming removed 6 bases from V and 7 bases from J; junction bases left unmatched: 4. The germline V gene has CDR1 MNHEY and CDR2 SMNVEV (reference sequence). The CDR3 has 13 amino acids. Written as DNA, the CDR3 is TGTGCCAGCAGCCGGGACAGGGCCCAGCCCCAGCATTTT. Residues: CASSRDRAQPQHF.

The chain is built from TRBV7-9 and TRBJ1-1; D perhaps matches TRBD1 (5 bases). Germline assignment: CDR1 SEHNR and CDR2 FQNEAQ (reference sequence). V lost 0 bases and J lost 7, with 12 bases in between. The CDR3 length is 14 residues. This chain's CDR3 is CASSLARGEGEAFF. The CDR3 DNA reads TGTGCCAGCAGCTTAGCCAGAGGGGAGGGTGAAGCTTTCTTT.

This chain links TRBV27 with TRBJ1-1; D remains unclear. Germline values: CDR1 MNHEY, CDR2 SMNVEV (reference sequence). V lost 4 bases and J lost 3, with 9 bases in between. The CDR3 has 13 amino acids. CDR3 sequence reads: CASSWAGYTEAFF. CDR3 sequence (DNA): TGTGCCAGCAGTTGGGCAGGTTACACTGAAGCTTTCTTT.

In this sample, this clone turned up a few times. The rearrangement links TRBV15 to TRBJ1-4; the D is unclear. Per germline, CDR1 LNHNV and CDR2 YYDKDF (reference sequence). The CDR3 length is 14 residues. The V gene lost 3 bases and the J gene lost 4 bases, with 9 bases spanning the gap. Written as DNA, the CDR3 is TGTGCCACCAGCAGCAGGATGATTAATGAAAAACTGTTTTTT. Encoded protein: CATSSRMINEKLFF.

V usage is TRBV5-4 and J usage is TRBJ2-5; 7 bases fit TRBD1. The CDR3 consists of 15 residues. V shed 3 bases and J 2 bases; nucleotides not matched to a gene: 7. Germline-derived CDR1 and CDR2 are SGHNT and YYREEE (reference sequence). CDR3 nucleotides: TGTGCCAGCAGCTGGGTCCCGGGACAGCAAGAGACCCAGTACTTC. It specifies CASSWVPGQQETQYF.

This clone is a singleton in its sample. Distinct nucleotide sequences in the sample also encode this CDR3. The J gene is TRBJ2-7, the V gene TRBV5-5; 14 bases map to TRBD2. The CDR3 consists of 15 residues. The J segment lost 7 bases and the V segment lost 0 bases, leaving 3 bases of the junction unmatched. Germline V gives CDR1 SGHKS, CDR2 YYEKEE (reference sequence). The CDR3 bases are TGTGCCAGCAGCTTGGGACTAGCGGGGGGGCTTGAGCAGTACTTC. Translating it yields CASSLGLAGGLEQYF.

The CDR3 sequence: CASSVAGQTLLGQFF. Here the CDR3 DNA reads TGTGCCAGCAGCGTAGCGGGACAGACACTCTTGGGGCAGTTCTTC. V usage is TRBV9 and J usage is TRBJ2-1, with 7 bases fitting TRBD1. The CDR3 extends over 15 amino acids. The V and J ends lost 0 bases and 12 bases, in that order; junction bases with no gene match: 12. From germline, CDR1 is SGDLS and CDR2 YYNGEE.

The genes are TRBV5-1 and TRBJ2-7; TRBD1 matches 11 bases. Trimming cost V 1 base and J 7 bases; bases outside gene matches: 10. The CDR3 is 16 amino acids. Per germline, CDR1 SGHRS and CDR2 YFSETQ. The chain's CDR3 is CASSLPLGQGAMEQYF. CDR3 sequence (DNA): TGCGCCAGCAGCTTGCCTTTAGGACAGGGGGCAATGGAGCAGTACTTC.

This clone was seen just once. The chain couples TRBV30 to TRBJ2-5, with 7 bases matching TRBD2. The V gene end was trimmed by 2 bases and the J gene end by 5 bases; junction bases not matched to a gene: 2. CDR1 and CDR2 from the germline V gene are GTSNPN and SVGIG (reference sequence). The CDR3 totals 12 residues. The CDR3 DNA reads as TGTGCCTGGAGTCGGGGGGTGGAGACCCAGTACTTC. It is translated as CAWSRGVETQYF.

V and J are TRBV5-1 and TRBJ1-2; 9 nucleotides align to TRBD1. The V gene end was trimmed by 2 bases and the J gene end by 8 bases; junction bases not matched to a gene: 13. The CDR3 consists of 16 residues. The germline CDR1 and CDR2 sequences are SGHRS and YFSETQ. For the CDR3, the DNA is TGCGCCAGCAGCTTCGGGACAGGGTTCTCGTCGGGGGGCTACACCTTC. This translates into CASSFGTGFSSGGYTF.

The chain uses TRBV2 and TRBJ2-5; 9 nucleotides line up with TRBD2. With V trimmed by 4 bases and J by 1 base, 7 bases remained unmatched. Germline assignment: CDR1 SNHLY and CDR2 FYNNEI. CDR3 length: 16 residues. CDR3 DNA sequence: TGTGCCAGCAGTGCTCCTAGCGGGAACCTCCAAGAGACCCAGTACTTC. It yields the protein CASSAPSGNLQETQYF. The full variable domain, with the rest looked up from reference TRBV2 and TRBJ2-5, is EPEVTQTPSHQVTQMGQEVILRCVPISNHLYFYWYRQILGQKVEFLVSFYNNEISEKSEIFDDQFSVERPDGSNFTLKIRSTKLEDSAMYFCASSAPSGNLQETQYFGPGTRLLVL.

This clone was seen more than once but under ten times. The chain couples TRBV7-9 to TRBJ1-3; D is possibly TRBD1 (6 bases). Germline V gives CDR1 SEHNR, CDR2 FQNEAQ (reference sequence). The V gene lost 1 base and the J gene lost 4 bases, with 11 bases spanning the gap. The CDR3 has 15 amino acids. Written as DNA, the CDR3 is TGTGCCAGCAGCTTAGTCCAGGGGACCGGAAACACCATATATTTT. Its translation is CASSLVQGTGNTIYF. Together with reference TRBV7-9 and TRBJ1-3, the CDR3 gives the full variable domain: DTGVSQNPRHKITKRGQNVTFRCDPISEHNRLYWYRQTLGQGPEFLTYFQNEAQLEKSRLLSDRFSAERPKGSFSTLEIQRTEQGDSAMYLCASSLVQGTGNTIYFGEGSWLTVV.

The rearrangement joins TRBV30 to TRBJ2-5; 8 positions match TRBD2. This CDR3 comprises 15 residues. CDR1 is GTSNPN and CDR2 is SVGIG in the germline V gene (reference sequence). With V trimmed by 0 bases and J by 3 bases, 6 bases remained unmatched. The CDR3 DNA sequence: TGTGCCTGGAGTGTACGTTCCGGGGGGGAAGAGACCCAGTACTTC. This encodes CAWSVRSGGEETQYF.

The V and J genes are TRBV5-1 and TRBJ2-7, with D hard to call. The CDR3 covers 15 residues. Germline CDR1 and CDR2: SGHRS and YFSETQ. The ends were cut back, 4 bases at V and 0 bases at J, with 14 bases in the middle. The CDR3 DNA reads TGCGCCAGCAGCCGTAACAGTGGTAGCTCCTACGAGCAGTACTTC. Encoded protein: CASSRNSGSSYEQYF.

The chain is built from TRBV6-4 and TRBJ2-1; possible D gene TRBD1, 5 bases. CDR1 and CDR2 from the germline V gene are MRHNA and SNTAGT. Trimming removed 0 bases at V and 0 bases at J, with 9 bases between. The CDR3 has 16 residues. CDR3 region: CASSDSDSSSYNEQFF. The CDR3 bases are TGTGCCAGCAGTGACTCCGACAGCAGCTCCTACAATGAGCAGTTCTTC.

In this sample, this clone turned up once. The chain links TRBV10-3 to TRBJ2-5, with TRBD2 identical over 7 bases. The V gene's germline CDR1 is ENHRY and CDR2 SYGVKD. This CDR3 region has 13 residues. The J segment lost 5 bases and the V segment lost 4 bases, leaving 4 bases of the junction unmatched. CDR3 sequence reads: CAISVREEETQYF. CDR3 sequence (DNA): TGTGCCATCAGTGTTCGGGAGGAGGAGACCCAGTACTTC.

J is TRBJ2-1 and V is TRBV2; no reliable D call. This CDR3 is 17 amino acids long. The ends were cut back, 2 bases at V and 0 bases at J, with 14 bases in the middle. Germline V gene sequence: CDR1 SNHLY, CDR2 FYNNEI. The CDR3 DNA reads TGTGCCAGCAGTGAACGACCTCTGCGGAGCTCCTACAATGAGCAGTTCTTC. Translating gives CASSERPLRSSYNEQFF.

The chain couples TRBV15 to TRBJ1-2; 8 nucleotides align to TRBD1. V gave up 4 bases and J gave up 7 bases; unmatched junction bases: 5. The CDR3 is made up of 13 amino acids. CDR1 is LNHNV, CDR2 YYDKDF, per germline (reference sequence). The CDR3 protein is CATSIRTGSGYTF. The CDR3, as DNA: TGTGCCACCAGCATTAGGACAGGGAGTGGCTACACCTTC.

This CDR3 is CASSFSPAYEQYF. In DNA form, the CDR3 reads TGTGCCAGCAGCTTTTCCCCCGCCTACGAGCAGTACTTC. This rearrangement joins TRBV7-3 to TRBJ2-7; D not resolved. The CDR3 sequence is 13 residues long. The V gene lost 3 bases and the J gene lost 2 bases, with 8 bases spanning the gap. Germline V gives CDR1 SGHTA, CDR2 FQGTGA.

Only a few counts were recorded for this clone. In DNA, the CDR3 is TGTGCCAGCAGTAGAGGGGGGGAGGGTGAAAAACTGTTTTTT. Translating gives CASSRGGEGEKLFF. The J gene is TRBJ1-4, the V gene TRBV4-2; D might be TRBD1 (6 bases). CDR1 is LGHNA and CDR2 is YNFKEQ in the germline V gene. The V and J ends lost 6 bases and 7 bases respectively, with 15 bases between them. The CDR3 length is 14 residues.

V and J are TRBV30 and TRBJ1-3, with D unresolved. The CDR3 contains 14 residues. Germline lookup yields CDR1 GTSNPN and CDR2 SVGIG (reference sequence). V was clipped by 0 bases and J by 2 bases, with 8 bases between them. CDR3 sequence (DNA): TGTGCCTGGAGTGTAGGAGTACCTGGAAACACCATATATTTT. Protein: CAWSVGVPGNTIYF.

This clone has just one count. This may arise from a read error, as a much more abundant clone is one base away. V and J are TRBV5-5 and TRBJ2-7; no reliable D call. The CDR3 is 12 residues long. Trimming removed 0 bases at V and 3 bases at J, with 4 bases between. Germline V gene data show CDR1 as SGHKS and CDR2 as YYEKEE (reference sequence). The CDR3 nucleotides are TGTGCCAGCAGCTTGGACAACTACGAGCAGTACTTC. It encodes CASSLDNYEQYF. Looking up the rest from reference TRBV5-5 and TRBJ2-7 gives the full variable domain: DAGVTQSPTHLIKTRGQQVTLRCSPISGHKSVSWYQQVLGQGPQFIFQYYEKEERGRGNFPDRFSARQFPNYSSELNVNALLLGDSALYLCASSLDNYEQYFGPGTRLTVT.

The chain recombines TRBV2 with TRBJ2-3; 12 positions match TRBD2. Trimming at V came to 6 bases and at J to 1 base, leaving 2 bases not matched to a gene. The CDR3 loop spans 15 amino acids. The germline CDR1 and CDR2 sequences are SNHLY and FYNNEI. The CDR3 DNA sequence: TGTGCCAGCAGCACTAGCGGGGGGCGCACAGATACGCAGTATTTT. As protein: CASSTSGGRTDTQYF. The variable domain in full, completed from reference TRBV2 and TRBJ2-3, reads EPEVTQTPSHQVTQMGQEVILRCVPISNHLYFYWYRQILGQKVEFLVSFYNNEISEKSEIFDDQFSVERPDGSNFTLKIRSTKLEDSAMYFCASSTSGGRTDTQYFGPGTRLTVL.

This chain links TRBV2 with TRBJ2-2, with 11 bases lining up with TRBD2. V was clipped by 8 bases and J by 4 bases; unmatched bases: 3. Germline V gene lookup returns CDR1 SNHLY and CDR2 FYNNEI. This CDR3 comprises 14 residues. The CDR3 DNA follows: TGTGCCAGCTCCGGGACTAGCGGCACCGGGGAGCTGTTTTTT. Its protein is CASSGTSGTGELFF.

This clone showed up just once. The sample holds other DNA sequences that translate to the same CDR3. This rearrangement joins TRBV30 to TRBJ2-7, with D possibly TRBD1 on 6 matching bases. CDR1 and CDR2 (germline): GTSNPN, SVGIG (reference sequence). This CDR3 is built from 14 residues. Trimming removed 4 bases from V and 2 bases from J, with 15 bases in between. CDR3 region: CAWNRGQGTYEQYF. The CDR3 coding sequence is TGTGCCTGGAATAGGGGACAAGGAACCTACGAGCAGTACTTC.

The rearrangement joins TRBV6-5 to TRBJ2-1; 7 bases match TRBD1. The germline V gene has CDR1 MNHEY and CDR2 SVGAGI. The CDR3 is made up of 14 amino acids. V dropped 0 bases and J dropped 6; count of bases not matched to a gene: 2. DNA for the CDR3: TGTGCCAGCAGTTACTCGAGGGGGCTCAATGAGCAGTTCTTC. It yields the protein CASSYSRGLNEQFF.

The rearrangement uses TRBV19 and TRBJ2-5, with 8 bases that match TRBD1. Germline V CDR1 and CDR2: LNHDA, SQIVND (reference sequence). The length of the CDR3 is 16 residues. The V segment lost 5 bases and the J segment 3 bases; nucleotides outside the gene matches: 11. The CDR3 DNA is TGTGCCAGTAGTCCGCTCCGGCCAGGGGGCGAAGAGACCCAGTACTTC. Translated: CASSPLRPGGEETQYF. Supplemented by reference TRBV19 and TRBJ2-5, the full variable domain reads DGGITQSPKYLFRKEGQNVTLSCEQNLNHDAMYWYRQDPGQGLRLIYYSQIVNDFQKGDIAEGYSVSREKKESFPLTVTSAQKNPTAFYLCASSPLRPGGEETQYFGPGTRLLVL.

The chain is built from TRBV7-9 and TRBJ2-5; 10 nucleotides match TRBD2. The CDR3 is 17 amino acids. Germline CDR1 and CDR2: SEHNR and FQNEAQ (reference sequence). Germline trimming cut 2 bases from V and 2 bases from J; bases unmatched to any gene: 8. DNA for the CDR3: TGTGCCAGCAGCTTAAGTAGCGGGGGGAAGGGGCAAGAGACCCAGTACTTC. Encoded protein: CASSLSSGGKGQETQYF. Filled out from reference TRBV7-9 and TRBJ2-5, the complete variable domain reads DTGVSQNPRHKITKRGQNVTFRCDPISEHNRLYWYRQTLGQGPEFLTYFQNEAQLEKSRLLSDRFSAERPKGSFSTLEIQRTEQGDSAMYLCASSLSSGGKGQETQYFGPGTRLLVL.

V and J are TRBV6-1 and TRBJ2-7, with 11 bases lining up with TRBD2. Germline V gene sequence: CDR1 MNHNS, CDR2 SASEGT. After removal of 6 bases from V and 1 base from J, the junction contained 5 bases not matched to a gene. The CDR3 is 15 residues long. CDR3 sequence: CASRVLAGGSYEQYF. The CDR3 DNA follows: TGTGCCAGCAGGGTCCTAGCGGGAGGATCCTACGAGCAGTACTTC.